What follows is one TCR beta chain and its context. In the authors' workflow: Reference gene primers were amplified, and this amplification served to estimate nucleated cell counts. TCRdb's copy holds only in-frame clones and misses some; the assay was immunoSEQ multiplex PCR. Clone size and V and J calls were adopted from that table, with D and trimming inferred from the DNA. The data contain some 100,000 clones, 80% to 90% of them singletons. The data were obtained in a study of blood T cell repertoires in COVID-19. Study details: Nucleic acid was either cDNA or gDNA, and it came from T cells, B-cell-depleted T cells, or PBMCs.

Trimming removed 1 base at V and 1 base at J, with 19 bases between. CDR1 and CDR2 from the germline V gene are MNHEY and SMNVEV (reference sequence). This CDR3 comprises 18 residues. The clonotype originates from a middle-aged man with COVID-19, enrolled during active disease. Sequenced sample: peripheral blood. The gene calls are TRBV27 and TRBJ1-1, with no clear D. CDR3 region: CASSLLPGAYSRNTEAFF. CDR3 DNA sequence: TGTGCCAGCAGTTTATTACCCGGTGCATATTCAAGGAACACTGAAGCTTTCTTT.